This T cell receptor (beta chain) was observed in a study of PD-1 blockade in classical Hodgkin lymphoma. Assay: immunoSEQ multiplex PCR; the TCRdb copy retains only in-frame clones and omits some. The sample holds 15,000 to 20,000 clones, around 75% seen once. Broader study findings: Newly diagnosed patients had diversity similar to the baseline diversity of complete responders.

Time point of the sample: cycle 4 day 1 (C4D1), after around six weeks of nivolumab. Each and every patient relapsed after autologous stem cell transplantation, and patients got differing brentuximab vedotin exposure. By magnetic negative selection, CD4+ T cells were purified from thawed PBMCs. V was shortened by 0 bases and J by 6 bases, with 16 bases between the two germline ends. Germline assignment: CDR1 SGHTS and CDR2 YDEGEE. CDR3 length equals 16 residues. Details on this clone: What it binds is unknown.

This TCR derives from a human donor with classical Hodgkin lymphoma. The chain uses TRBV5-8 and TRBJ2-1, with D perhaps TRBD1 (6 bases). The material sequenced was CD4+ T cells from blood, taken before the fourth cycle of nivolumab. The CDR3 is CASSLDRVGVSNEQFF. The CDR3 DNA reads as TGTGCCAGCAGCTTGGACAGGGTAGGGGTGAGCAATGAGCAGTTCTTC. The full variable domain, with the rest looked up from reference TRBV5-8 and TRBJ2-1, is EAGVTQSPTHLIKTRGQQATLRCSPISGHTSVYWYQQALGLGLQFLLWYDEGEERNRGNFPPRFSGRQFPNYSSELNVNALELEDSALYLCASSLDRVGVSNEQFFGPGTRLTVL.